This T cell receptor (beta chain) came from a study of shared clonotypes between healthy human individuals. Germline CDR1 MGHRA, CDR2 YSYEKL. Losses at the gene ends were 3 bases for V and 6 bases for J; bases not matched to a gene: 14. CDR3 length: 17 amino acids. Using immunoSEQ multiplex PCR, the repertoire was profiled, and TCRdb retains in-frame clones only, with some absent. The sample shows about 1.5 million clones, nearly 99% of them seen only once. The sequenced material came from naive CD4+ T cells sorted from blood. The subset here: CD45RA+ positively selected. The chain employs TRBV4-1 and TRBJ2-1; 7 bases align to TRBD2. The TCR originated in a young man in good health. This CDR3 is CASSHTSAGRGGNEQFF. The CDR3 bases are TGCGCCAGCAGCCACACTAGCGCGGGACGGGGCGGCAATGAGCAGTTCTTC.